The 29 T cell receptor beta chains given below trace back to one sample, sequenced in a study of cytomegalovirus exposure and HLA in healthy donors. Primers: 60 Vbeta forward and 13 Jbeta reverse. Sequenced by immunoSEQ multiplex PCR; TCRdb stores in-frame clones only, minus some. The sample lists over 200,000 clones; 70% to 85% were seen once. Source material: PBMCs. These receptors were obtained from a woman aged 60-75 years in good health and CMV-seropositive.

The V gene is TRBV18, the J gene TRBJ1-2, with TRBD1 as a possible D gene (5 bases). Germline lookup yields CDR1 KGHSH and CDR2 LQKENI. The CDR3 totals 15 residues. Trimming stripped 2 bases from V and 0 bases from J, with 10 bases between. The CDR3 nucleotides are TGTGCCAGCTCACCATCTTCAGGGTCTAACTATGGCTACACCTTC. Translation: CASSPSSGSNYGYTF.

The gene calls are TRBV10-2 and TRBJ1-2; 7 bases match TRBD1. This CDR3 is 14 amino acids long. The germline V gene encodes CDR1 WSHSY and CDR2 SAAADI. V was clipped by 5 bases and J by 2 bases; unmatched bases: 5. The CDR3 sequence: CASSTAGQNYGYTF. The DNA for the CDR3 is TGCGCCAGCAGTACCGCGGGACAGAACTATGGCTACACCTTC.

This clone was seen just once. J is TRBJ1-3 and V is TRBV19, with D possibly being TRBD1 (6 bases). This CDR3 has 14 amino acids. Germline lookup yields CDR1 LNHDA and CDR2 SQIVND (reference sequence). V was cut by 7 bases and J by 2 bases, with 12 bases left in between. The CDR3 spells CASTSGDAGNTIYF. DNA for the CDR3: TGTGCCAGTACGTCAGGGGATGCTGGAAACACCATATATTTT.

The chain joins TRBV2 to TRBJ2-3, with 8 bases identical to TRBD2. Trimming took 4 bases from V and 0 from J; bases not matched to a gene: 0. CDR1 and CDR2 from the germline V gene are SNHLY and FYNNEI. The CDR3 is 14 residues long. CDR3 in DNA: TGTGCCAGCAGTGCTAGCGGGAGCACAGATACGCAGTATTTT. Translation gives CASSASGSTDTQYF. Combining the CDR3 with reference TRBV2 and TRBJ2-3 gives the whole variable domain EPEVTQTPSHQVTQMGQEVILRCVPISNHLYFYWYRQILGQKVEFLVSFYNNEISEKSEIFDDQFSVERPDGSNFTLKIRSTKLEDSAMYFCASSASGSTDTQYFGPGTRLTVL.

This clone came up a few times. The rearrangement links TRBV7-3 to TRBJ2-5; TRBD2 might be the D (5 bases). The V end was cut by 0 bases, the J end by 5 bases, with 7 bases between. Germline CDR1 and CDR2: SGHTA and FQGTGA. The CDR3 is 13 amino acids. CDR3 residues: CASSLTWRETQYF. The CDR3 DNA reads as TGTGCCAGCAGCTTAACTTGGAGGGAGACCCAGTACTTC.

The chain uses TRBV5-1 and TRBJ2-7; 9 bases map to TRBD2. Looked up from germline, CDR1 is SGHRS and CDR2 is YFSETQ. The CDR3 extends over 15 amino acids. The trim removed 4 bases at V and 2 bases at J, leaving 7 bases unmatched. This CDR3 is CASSPGTSRTYEQYF. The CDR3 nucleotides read TGCGCCAGCAGCCCCGGGACTAGCAGAACCTACGAGCAGTACTTC.

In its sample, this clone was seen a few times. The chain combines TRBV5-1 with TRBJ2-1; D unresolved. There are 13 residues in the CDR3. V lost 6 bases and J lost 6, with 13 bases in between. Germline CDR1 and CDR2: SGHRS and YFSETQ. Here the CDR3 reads CASTGDGANEQFF. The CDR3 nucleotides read TGCGCCAGCACCGGCGACGGAGCCAATGAGCAGTTCTTC.

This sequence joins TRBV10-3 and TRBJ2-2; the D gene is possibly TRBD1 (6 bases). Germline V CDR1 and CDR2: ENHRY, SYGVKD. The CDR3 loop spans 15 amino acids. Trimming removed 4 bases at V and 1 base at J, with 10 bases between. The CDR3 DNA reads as TGTGCCATCAGTGCGGCAGGGGTGAACACCGGGGAGCTGTTTTTT. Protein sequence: CAISAAGVNTGELFF.

The CDR3 spells CASSLGLAGQETQYF. DNA for the CDR3: TGTGCCAGCAGCTTGGGACTAGCGGGACAAGAGACCCAGTACTTC. The rearrangement links TRBV5-6 to TRBJ2-5; 11 bases match TRBD2. CDR3 length equals 15 residues. Germline CDR1 SGHDT, CDR2 YYEEEE. V trimming: 0 bases; J trimming: 2 bases; junction bases outside the gene matches: 0.

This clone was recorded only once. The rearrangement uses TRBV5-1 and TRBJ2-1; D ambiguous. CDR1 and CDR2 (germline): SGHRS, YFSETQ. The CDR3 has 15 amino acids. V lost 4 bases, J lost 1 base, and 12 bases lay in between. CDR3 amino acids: CASSLSASSYNEQFF. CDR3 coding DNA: TGCGCCAGCAGCCTGTCGGCTAGTTCCTACAATGAGCAGTTCTTC.

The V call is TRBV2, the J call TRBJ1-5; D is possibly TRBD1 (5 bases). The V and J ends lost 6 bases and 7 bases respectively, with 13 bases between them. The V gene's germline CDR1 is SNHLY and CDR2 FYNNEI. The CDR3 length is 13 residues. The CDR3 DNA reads TGTGCCAGCAGGAAGGGGATGCGGCAGCCCCAGCATTTT. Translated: CASRKGMRQPQHF. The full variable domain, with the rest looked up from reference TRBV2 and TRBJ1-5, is EPEVTQTPSHQVTQMGQEVILRCVPISNHLYFYWYRQILGQKVEFLVSFYNNEISEKSEIFDDQFSVERPDGSNFTLKIRSTKLEDSAMYFCASRKGMRQPQHFGDGTRLSIL.

The CDR3 coding sequence is TGCGCCAGCAGCCCCCCCGGGAGGACTGAAGCTTTCTTT. Translated, it gives CASSPPGRTEAFF. The rearrangement uses TRBV4-1 and TRBJ1-1, with D uncertain. The CDR3 spans 13 residues. Germline V gene data show CDR1 as MGHRA and CDR2 as YSYEKL. V lost 4 bases to trimming and J lost 5 bases, with 11 bases between them.

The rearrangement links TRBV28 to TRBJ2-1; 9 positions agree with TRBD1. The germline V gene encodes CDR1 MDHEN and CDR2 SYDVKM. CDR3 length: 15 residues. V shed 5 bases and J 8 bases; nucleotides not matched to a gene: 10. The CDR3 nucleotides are TGTGCCAGCAGTCCCCCGGGACAGGGAGTTGATGAGCAGTTCTTC. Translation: CASSPPGQGVDEQFF.

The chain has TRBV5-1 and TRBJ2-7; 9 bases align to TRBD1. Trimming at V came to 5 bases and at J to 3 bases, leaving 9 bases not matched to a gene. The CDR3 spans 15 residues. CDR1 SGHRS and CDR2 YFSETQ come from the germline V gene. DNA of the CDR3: TGCGCCAGCAGTCCAACGGGACAGGGATTCTACGAGCAGTACTTC. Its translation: CASSPTGQGFYEQYF.

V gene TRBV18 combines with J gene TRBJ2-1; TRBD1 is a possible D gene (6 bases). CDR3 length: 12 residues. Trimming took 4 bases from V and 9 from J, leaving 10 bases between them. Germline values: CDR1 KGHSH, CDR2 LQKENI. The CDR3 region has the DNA TGTGCCAGCTCACGCAGGGGTCTTGAGCAGTTCTTC. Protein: CASSRRGLEQFF.

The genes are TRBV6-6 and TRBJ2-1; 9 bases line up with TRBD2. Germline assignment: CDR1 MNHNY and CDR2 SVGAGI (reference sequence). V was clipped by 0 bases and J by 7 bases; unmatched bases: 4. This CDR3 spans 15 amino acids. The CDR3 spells CASSYSSGSENEQFF. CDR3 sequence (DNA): TGTGCCAGCAGTTACTCTAGCGGGAGTGAGAATGAGCAGTTCTTC.

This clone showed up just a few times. CDR3 nucleotide sequence: TGTGCCAGCCACAAGACACAGGGAGATACTGAAGCTTTCTTT. Its translation is CASHKTQGDTEAFF. The chain carries TRBV9 and TRBJ1-1, with D perhaps matching TRBD1 (6 bases). CDR3 length: 14 amino acids. V shed 7 bases and J shed 5 bases, with 18 bases lying between them. Germline lookup yields CDR1 SGDLS and CDR2 YYNGEE.

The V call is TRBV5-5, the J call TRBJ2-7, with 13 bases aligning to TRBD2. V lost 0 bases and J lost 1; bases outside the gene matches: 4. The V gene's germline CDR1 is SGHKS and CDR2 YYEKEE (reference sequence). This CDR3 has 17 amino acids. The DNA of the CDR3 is TGTGCCAGCAGCTTGGGACTAGCGGGAGGTACATCCTACGAGCAGTACTTC. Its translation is CASSLGLAGGTSYEQYF.

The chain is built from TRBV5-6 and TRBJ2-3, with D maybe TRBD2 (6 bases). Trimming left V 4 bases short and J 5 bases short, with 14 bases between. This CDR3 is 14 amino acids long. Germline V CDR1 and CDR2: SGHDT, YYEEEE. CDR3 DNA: TGTGCCAGCAGCCGGGGGATACCCGGAGATACGCAGTATTTT. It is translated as CASSRGIPGDTQYF.

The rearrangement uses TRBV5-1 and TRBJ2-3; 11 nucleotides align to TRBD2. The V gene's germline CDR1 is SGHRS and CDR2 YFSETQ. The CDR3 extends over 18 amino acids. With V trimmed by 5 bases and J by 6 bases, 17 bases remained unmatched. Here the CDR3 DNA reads TGCGCCAGCAGTCCTACCTTGACTAGCGGGGCCTCGGGTGATACGCAGTATTTT. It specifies CASSPTLTSGASGDTQYF.

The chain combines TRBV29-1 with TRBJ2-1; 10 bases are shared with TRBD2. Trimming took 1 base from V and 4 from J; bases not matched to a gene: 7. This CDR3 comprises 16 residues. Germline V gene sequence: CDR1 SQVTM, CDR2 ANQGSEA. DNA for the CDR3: TGCAGCGTTGAAGGCGAAGGGGGACTAGCGTACAATGAGCAGTTCTTC. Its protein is CSVEGEGGLAYNEQFF.

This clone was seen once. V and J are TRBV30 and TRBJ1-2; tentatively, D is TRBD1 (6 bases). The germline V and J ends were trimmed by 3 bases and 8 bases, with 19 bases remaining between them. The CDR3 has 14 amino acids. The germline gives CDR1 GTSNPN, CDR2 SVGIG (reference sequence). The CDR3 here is CAWRAQGVREGYTF. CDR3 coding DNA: TGTGCCTGGAGAGCACAGGGAGTTAGGGAGGGCTACACCTTC.

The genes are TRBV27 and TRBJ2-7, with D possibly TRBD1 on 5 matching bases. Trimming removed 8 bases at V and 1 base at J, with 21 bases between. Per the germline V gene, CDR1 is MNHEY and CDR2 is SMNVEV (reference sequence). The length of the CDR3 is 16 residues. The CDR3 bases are TGTGCCAGCTCCTCCCCAACCAGGGAACTTTCCTACGAGCAGTACTTC. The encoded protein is CASSSPTRELSYEQYF.

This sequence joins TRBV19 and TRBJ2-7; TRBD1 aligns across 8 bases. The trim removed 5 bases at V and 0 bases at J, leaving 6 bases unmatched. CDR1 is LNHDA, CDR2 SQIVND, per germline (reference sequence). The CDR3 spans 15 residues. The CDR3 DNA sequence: TGTGCCAGTAGTTTTGGGACAGGAGCCTCCTACGAGCAGTACTTC. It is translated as CASSFGTGASYEQYF.

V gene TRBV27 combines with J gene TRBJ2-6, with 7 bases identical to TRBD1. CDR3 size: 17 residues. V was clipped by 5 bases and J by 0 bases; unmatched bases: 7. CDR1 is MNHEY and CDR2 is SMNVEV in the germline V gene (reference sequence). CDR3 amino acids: CASSRPTGSSGANVLTF. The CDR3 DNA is TGTGCCAGCAGTCGACCGACAGGGAGCTCTGGGGCCAACGTCCTGACTTTC. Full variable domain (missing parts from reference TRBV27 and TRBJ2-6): EAQVTQNPRYLITVTGKKLTVTCSQNMNHEYMSWYRQDPGLGLRQIYYSMNVEVTDKGDVPEGYKVSRKEKRNFPLILESPSPNQTSLYFCASSRPTGSSGANVLTFGAGSRLTVL.

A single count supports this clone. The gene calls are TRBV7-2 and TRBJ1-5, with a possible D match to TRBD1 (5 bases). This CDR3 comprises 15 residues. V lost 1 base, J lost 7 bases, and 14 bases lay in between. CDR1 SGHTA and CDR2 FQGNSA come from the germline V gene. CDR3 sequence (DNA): TGTGCCAGCAGCTTAGTGTGGCAGGGAGGACAGCCCCAGCATTTT. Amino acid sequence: CASSLVWQGGQPQHF.

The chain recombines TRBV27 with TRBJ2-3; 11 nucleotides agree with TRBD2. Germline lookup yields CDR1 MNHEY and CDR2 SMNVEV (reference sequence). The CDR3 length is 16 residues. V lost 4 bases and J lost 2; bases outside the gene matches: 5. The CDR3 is CASSSLAGGYTDTQYF. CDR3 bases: TGTGCCAGCAGTTCGTTAGCGGGAGGGTACACAGATACGCAGTATTTT.

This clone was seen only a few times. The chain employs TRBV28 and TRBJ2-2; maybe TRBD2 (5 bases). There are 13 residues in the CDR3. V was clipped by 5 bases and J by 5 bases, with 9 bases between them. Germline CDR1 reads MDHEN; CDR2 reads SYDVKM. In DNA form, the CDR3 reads TGTGCCAGCAGTCCGACTATAACCGGGGAGCTGTTTTTT. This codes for CASSPTITGELFF.

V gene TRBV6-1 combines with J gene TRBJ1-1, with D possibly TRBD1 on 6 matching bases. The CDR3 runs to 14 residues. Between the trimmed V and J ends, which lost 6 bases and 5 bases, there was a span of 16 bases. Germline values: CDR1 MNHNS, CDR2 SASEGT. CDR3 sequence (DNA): TGTGCCAGCAGGGCACAGGGAGGGGGGACTGAAGCTTTCTTT. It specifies CASRAQGGGTEAFF.